Following are 29 T cell receptor beta chains from one sample sequenced in a study of a mutant IDH1 vaccine in newly diagnosed glioma. Time point specified: baseline, week 1 (first vaccination visit). Treatment of the sample: pre-vaccination baseline after standard-of-care therapy. TCRdb's table, derived via immunoSEQ multiplex PCR, lists solely in-frame clones and lacks some. The sample includes tens of thousands of clones, roughly 88% seen only once; the top ten take 2% to 2.5%. The sample in question was PBMCs, obtained from a glioma patient treated with radiotherapy, temozolomide or both. The receptors derive from a man in his forties or fifties with glioma.

The chain has TRBV18 and TRBJ2-7; 10 positions match TRBD2. Per germline, CDR1 KGHSH and CDR2 LQKENI. The length of the CDR3 is 15 residues. The junction had 6 bases not matched to a gene; V was cut back by 3 bases and J by 4 bases. The CDR3 region has the DNA TGTGCCAGCTCACCCCCTAGCGGGAGTGGTTACGAGCAGTACTTC. Protein: CASSPPSGSGYEQYF.

DNA of the CDR3: TGTGCCAGTATCGGGCAGGCCGGGAACACTGAAGCTTTCTTT. Amino acid sequence: CASIGQAGNTEAFF. This chain joins TRBV19 and TRBJ1-1; no clear D. Between the trimmed V and J ends, which lost 7 bases and 1 base, there was a span of 13 bases. The CDR3 sequence is 14 residues long. The germline gives CDR1 LNHDA, CDR2 SQIVND (reference sequence). Looking up the rest from reference TRBV19 and TRBJ1-1 gives the full variable domain: DGGITQSPKYLFRKEGQNVTLSCEQNLNHDAMYWYRQDPGQGLRLIYYSQIVNDFQKGDIAEGYSVSREKKESFPLTVTSAQKNPTAFYLCASIGQAGNTEAFFGQGTRLTVV.

Points on this clone: The junction departs from germline at one end; a sequencing error may be responsible. V and J are TRBV2 and TRBJ1-4; D is possibly TRBD1 (5 bases). There are 14 residues in the CDR3. Germline V gives CDR1 SNHLY, CDR2 FYNNEI. This CDR3 is CASSEGGTKEKLFF. The CDR3 DNA follows: TGTGCCAGCAGCGAAGGAGGGACTAAGGAAAAACTGTTTTTT.

The rearrangement joins TRBV19 to TRBJ2-4; weak D call: TRBD1 (6 bases). Per the germline V gene, CDR1 is LNHDA and CDR2 is SQIVND (reference sequence). The CDR3 contains 13 residues. V was cut by 3 bases and J by 10 bases, with 13 bases left in between. Here the CDR3 reads CASSIAGQGIQYF. The CDR3 DNA reads TGTGCCAGTAGTATCGCGGGCCAGGGGATTCAGTACTTC.

This clone came up a few times. The gene calls are TRBV7-2 and TRBJ1-2; 11 bases fit TRBD1. The CDR3 runs 16 residues. From germline, CDR1 is SGHTA and CDR2 FQGNSA. V lost 1 base and J lost 0; bases outside the gene matches: 1. CDR3 sequence: CASSLGGQGANYGYTF. The CDR3 DNA follows: TGTGCCAGCAGCTTAGGGGGACAGGGGGCTAACTATGGCTACACCTTC.

The genes are TRBV19 and TRBJ2-3; possibly TRBD2 for D (5 bases). CDR3 length: 13 residues. The V end lost 7 bases, the J end lost 4 bases, and 12 bases lay between the germline ends. Germline CDR1 is LNHDA and CDR2 is SQIVND (reference sequence). In nucleotides, the CDR3 is TGTGCCAGTACGGCACCGGACTCAGATACGCAGTATTTT. Residues: CASTAPDSDTQYF. Complete variable domain (other parts from reference TRBV19 and TRBJ2-3): DGGITQSPKYLFRKEGQNVTLSCEQNLNHDAMYWYRQDPGQGLRLIYYSQIVNDFQKGDIAEGYSVSREKKESFPLTVTSAQKNPTAFYLCASTAPDSDTQYFGPGTRLTVL.

This clone has just a few counts. The gene calls are TRBV12-5 and TRBJ2-2; D is possibly TRBD2 (6 bases). V was pared by 4 bases and J by 9 bases, with 12 bases between. Germline V gene data show CDR1 as LGHNT and CDR2 as FRNRAP. The CDR3 is made up of 13 amino acids. The CDR3 DNA is TGTGCTAGTGGTTGGGAGGTGGGCCGGGAGCTGTTTTTT. This sequence encodes CASGWEVGRELFF. The whole variable domain, filled in from reference TRBV12-5 and TRBJ2-2, reads DARVTQTPRHKVTEMGQEVTMRCQPILGHNTVFWYRQTMMQGLELLAYFRNRAPLDDSGMPKDRFSAEMPDATLATLKIQPSEPRDSAVYFCASGWEVGRELFFGEGSRLTVL.

The chain combines TRBV19 with TRBJ2-3; D remains unclear. The CDR3 is 19 amino acids. Looked up from germline, CDR1 is LNHDA and CDR2 is SQIVND (reference sequence). V shed 1 base and J shed 0 bases, with 20 bases lying between them. CDR3 sequence reads: CASSIVGVSYGSSTDTQYF. In DNA, the CDR3 is TGTGCCAGTAGTATAGTTGGGGTGAGTTACGGCTCTAGCACAGATACGCAGTATTTT.

The chain couples TRBV7-2 to TRBJ2-3; D call uncertain. V lost 1 base and J lost 5, with 10 bases in between. Germline V lookup: CDR1 SGHTA, CDR2 FQGNSA. This CDR3 has 14 amino acids. In nucleotides, the CDR3 is TGTGCCAGCAGCTTAGGAGTCCCGGGAGATACGCAGTATTTT. It codes for CASSLGVPGDTQYF. The full variable domain, with the rest looked up from reference TRBV7-2 and TRBJ2-3, is GAGVSQSPSNKVTEKGKDVELRCDPISGHTALYWYRQSLGQGLEFLIYFQGNSAPDKSGLPSDRFSAERTGGSVSTLTIQRTQQEDSAVYLCASSLGVPGDTQYFGPGTRLTVL.

The chain uses TRBV18 and TRBJ2-3; no definite D call. This CDR3 has 14 residues. CDR1 is KGHSH and CDR2 is LQKENI in the germline V gene. V was trimmed by 2 bases and J by 4 bases, leaving 10 bases between them. The chain's CDR3 is CASSPWQAPDTQYF. The CDR3 region has the DNA TGTGCCAGCTCACCATGGCAGGCCCCAGATACGCAGTATTTT.

The chain couples TRBV2 to TRBJ2-3; TRBD2 agrees at 10 bases. CDR1 and CDR2 (germline): SNHLY, FYNNEI. With 5 bases clipped from V and 4 bases from J, the junction kept 6 bases outside the gene matches. This CDR3 comprises 15 residues. The DNA of the CDR3 is TGTGCCAGCAGTTACACTAGCGGGAAGGCAGATACGCAGTATTTT. Translated: CASSYTSGKADTQYF. The entire variable domain, with the rest obtained from reference TRBV2 and TRBJ2-3, is as follows: EPEVTQTPSHQVTQMGQEVILRCVPISNHLYFYWYRQILGQKVEFLVSFYNNEISEKSEIFDDQFSVERPDGSNFTLKIRSTKLEDSAMYFCASSYTSGKADTQYFGPGTRLTVL.

This rearrangement joins TRBV5-1 to TRBJ2-7, with D unclear. Trimming took off 1 base at V and 6 bases at J, with 8 bases between the two ends. Germline assignment: CDR1 SGHRS and CDR2 YFSETQ. The CDR3 is made up of 12 amino acids. In nucleotides, the CDR3 is TGCGCCAGCAGCTTGAACAGATTCGAGCAGTACTTC. Its protein is CASSLNRFEQYF.

A single count supports this clone. The V and J genes are TRBV7-8 and TRBJ2-7, with a tentative D call TRBD1 (6 bases). This CDR3 has 13 residues. The V gene's germline CDR1 is SGHVS and CDR2 FQNEAQ. V lost 4 bases and J 9 bases, leaving 16 bases between the germline ends. The DNA of the CDR3 is TGTGCCAGCAGCTCACCGGACAGACGGGCGCAGTACTTC. It yields the protein CASSSPDRRAQYF. Complete variable domain (other parts from reference TRBV7-8 and TRBJ2-7): GAGVSQSPRYKVAKRGQDVALRCDPISGHVSLFWYQQALGQGPEFLTYFQNEAQLDKSGLPSDRFFAERPEGSVSTLKIQRTQQEDSAVYLCASSSPDRRAQYFGPGTRLTVT.

The chain links TRBV18 to TRBJ2-7, with D perhaps given as TRBD1 or TRBD2 (5 bases each). The germline gives CDR1 KGHSH, CDR2 LQKENI. This CDR3 has 13 residues. Trimming removed 3 bases at V and 0 bases at J, with 6 bases between. CDR3 sequence (DNA): TGTGCCAGCTCACCGGGGACCTCCTACGAGCAGTACTTC. As protein: CASSPGTSYEQYF.

The chain has TRBV2 and TRBJ1-5; D call uncertain. Germline V gene lookup returns CDR1 SNHLY and CDR2 FYNNEI. V dropped 6 bases and J dropped 9 bases, with 21 bases sitting between them. The CDR3 extends over 15 amino acids. CDR3 in amino acids: CASSVEDPSAGPQHF. DNA for the CDR3: TGTGCCAGCAGCGTTGAGGACCCGTCTGCGGGGCCCCAGCATTTT.

The gene calls are TRBV5-1 and TRBJ2-7; 7 nucleotides align to TRBD1. In germline, CDR1 is SGHRS, CDR2 YFSETQ. The CDR3 runs to 14 residues. V dropped 2 bases and J dropped 7; count of bases not matched to a gene: 9. The CDR3 bases are TGCGCCAGCAGCTTCCCCGGGACAGATGGTGAGCAGTACTTC. It specifies CASSFPGTDGEQYF.

This clone was found a few times. This chain connects TRBV7-9 to TRBJ1-2, with 8 nucleotides matching TRBD1. After removal of 7 bases from V and 1 base from J, the junction contained 11 bases not matched to a gene. This CDR3 has 16 amino acids. Germline V lookup: CDR1 SEHNR, CDR2 FQNEAQ (reference sequence). CDR3 loop: CASTNLWDRINYGYTF. DNA of the CDR3: TGTGCCAGCACCAACTTATGGGACAGGATTAACTATGGCTACACCTTC.

The rearrangement uses TRBV5-4 and TRBJ1-1; 9 bases align to TRBD1. This CDR3 has 16 amino acids. Losses at the gene ends were 3 bases for V and 0 bases for J; bases not matched to a gene: 6. Germline CDR1 reads SGHNT; CDR2 reads YYREEE (reference sequence). CDR3 DNA: TGTGCCAGCAGCTCACGACAGGGGGTACTGAACACTGAAGCTTTCTTT. Translating it yields CASSSRQGVLNTEAFF.

V gene TRBV4-3 combines with J gene TRBJ1-1; 7 bases are shared with TRBD1. V was pared by 0 bases and J by 8 bases, with 9 bases of the junction left unmatched. This CDR3 spans 15 amino acids. Looked up from germline, CDR1 is LGHNA and CDR2 is YSLEER. The DNA of the CDR3 is TGCGCCAGCAGCCAAGATAACAGGGGATACCCAGAAGCTTTCTTT. Protein sequence: CASSQDNRGYPEAFF.

The rearrangement links TRBV6-6 to TRBJ2-3, with 7 bases aligning to TRBD1. Germline assignment: CDR1 MNHNY and CDR2 SVGAGI (reference sequence). This CDR3 region has 15 residues. The V segment lost 6 bases and the J segment 2 bases; nucleotides outside the gene matches: 8. This chain's CDR3 is CASSPGQSHTDTQYF. The CDR3 nucleotides are TGTGCCAGCAGCCCGGGACAGTCTCACACAGATACGCAGTATTTT.

V gene TRBV18 combines with J gene TRBJ1-2; D not certain. CDR3 length: 13 residues. Trimming removed 4 bases at V and 6 bases at J, with 12 bases between. Germline V CDR1 and CDR2: KGHSH, LQKENI. CDR3 sequence (DNA): TGTGCCAGCTCACTAAGTAGGGCGGATGGCTACACCTTC. This gives the protein CASSLSRADGYTF.

This chain connects TRBV5-6 to TRBJ1-3; D remains ambiguous. The V gene's germline CDR1 is SGHDT and CDR2 YYEEEE. With 3 bases removed from V and 0 bases from J, the gap between germline ends came to 13 bases. The CDR3 runs 16 residues. The CDR3 spells CASSSTDASSGNTIYF. CDR3 DNA sequence: TGTGCCAGCAGCTCCACCGACGCAAGCTCTGGAAACACCATATATTTT.

The CDR3 loop is CASSRSMGLSAYEQYF. The CDR3 DNA follows: TGTGCCAGCAGCCGCTCCATGGGACTTAGCGCTTACGAGCAGTACTTC. This chain links TRBV27 with TRBJ2-7, with D possibly matching TRBD2 (6 bases). CDR3 length: 16 residues. Germline V gives CDR1 MNHEY, CDR2 SMNVEV (reference sequence). The germline V and J ends were trimmed by 6 bases and 4 bases, with 22 bases remaining between them.

This clone appeared a single time. The V call is TRBV6-6, the J call TRBJ1-3; D is unresolved. In germline, CDR1 is MNHNY, CDR2 SVGAGI (reference sequence). V lost 0 bases to trimming and J lost 2 bases, with 5 bases between them. This CDR3 comprises 14 residues. The CDR3 loop is CASSYSGTGNTIYF. In DNA, the CDR3 is TGTGCCAGCAGTTACTCGGGAACTGGAAACACCATATATTTT.

This clone was seen only a few times. The V gene is TRBV27, the J gene TRBJ1-2, with a possible D match to TRBD1 (5 bases). Per germline, CDR1 MNHEY and CDR2 SMNVEV (reference sequence). CDR3 length equals 14 residues. V was cut by 2 bases and J by 5 bases, with 12 bases left in between. CDR3 bases: TGTGCCAGCAGTTTAAATCCCAGGGAGTATGGCTACACCTTC. It yields the protein CASSLNPREYGYTF.

In its sample, this clone was seen once. The chain carries TRBV5-4 and TRBJ2-3; 9 positions agree with TRBD2. The CDR3 totals 15 residues. The V and J ends lost 4 bases and 0 bases, in that order; junction bases with no gene match: 3. Germline V gene lookup returns CDR1 SGHNT and CDR2 YYREEE (reference sequence). CDR3 loop: CASSRGTSSTDTQYF. As DNA, the CDR3 is TGTGCCAGCAGCCGCGGGACTAGCAGCACAGATACGCAGTATTTT.

This clone was seen just once. The genes are TRBV6-1 and TRBJ1-5; no reliable D call. Trimming removed 2 bases at V and 0 bases at J, with 8 bases between. This CDR3 contains 15 residues. The germline V gene encodes CDR1 MNHNS and CDR2 SASEGT. CDR3 in DNA: TGTGCCAGCAGTGAATGGACGGTTAGCAATCAGCCCCAGCATTTT. Its translation is CASSEWTVSNQPQHF.

The V and J genes are TRBV28 and TRBJ2-1, with D possibly being TRBD2 (6 bases). Trimming stripped 4 bases from V and 7 bases from J, with 20 bases between. CDR3 size: 16 residues. The V gene's germline CDR1 is MDHEN and CDR2 SYDVKM. As DNA, the CDR3 is TGTGCCAGCAGTTCACCGAGTAGCGGAGGTAAAAATGAGCAGTTCTTC. Amino acid sequence: CASSSPSSGGKNEQFF.

This clone was found a few times. The V and J genes are TRBV6-6 and TRBJ1-4; TRBD1 aligns across 9 bases. The CDR3 length is 14 residues. Losses at the gene ends were 6 bases for V and 7 bases for J; bases not matched to a gene: 6. The germline CDR1 and CDR2 sequences are MNHNY and SVGAGI (reference sequence). This chain's CDR3 is CASSLRGQGEKLFF. DNA for the CDR3: TGTGCCAGCAGCTTGAGGGGACAGGGTGAAAAACTGTTTTTT.